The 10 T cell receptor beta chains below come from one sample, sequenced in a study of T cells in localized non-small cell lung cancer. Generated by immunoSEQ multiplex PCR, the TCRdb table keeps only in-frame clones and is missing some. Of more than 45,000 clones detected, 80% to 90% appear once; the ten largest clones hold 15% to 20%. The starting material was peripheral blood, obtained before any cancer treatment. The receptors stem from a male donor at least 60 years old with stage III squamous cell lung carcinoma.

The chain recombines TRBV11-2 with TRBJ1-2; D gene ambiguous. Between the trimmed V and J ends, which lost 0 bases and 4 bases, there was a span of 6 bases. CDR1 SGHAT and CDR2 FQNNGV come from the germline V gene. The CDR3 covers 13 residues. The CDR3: CASSLDVSYGYTF. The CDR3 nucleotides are TGTGCCAGCAGCTTAGATGTGTCCTATGGCTACACCTTC.

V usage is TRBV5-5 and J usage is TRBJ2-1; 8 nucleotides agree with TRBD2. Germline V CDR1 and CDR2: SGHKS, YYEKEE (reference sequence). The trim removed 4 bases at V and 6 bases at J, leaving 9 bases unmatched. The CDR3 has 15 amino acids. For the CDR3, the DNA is TGTGCCAGCAGCGAGGGACTAGAGGCTGGCAATGAGCAGTTCTTC. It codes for CASSEGLEAGNEQFF.

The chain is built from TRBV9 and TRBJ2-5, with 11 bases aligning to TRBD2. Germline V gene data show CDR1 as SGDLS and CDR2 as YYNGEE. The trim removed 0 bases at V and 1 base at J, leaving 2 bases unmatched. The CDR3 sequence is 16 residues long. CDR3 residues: CASSVGLAGTQETQYF. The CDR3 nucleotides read TGTGCCAGCAGCGTAGGACTAGCGGGGACCCAAGAGACCCAGTACTTC.

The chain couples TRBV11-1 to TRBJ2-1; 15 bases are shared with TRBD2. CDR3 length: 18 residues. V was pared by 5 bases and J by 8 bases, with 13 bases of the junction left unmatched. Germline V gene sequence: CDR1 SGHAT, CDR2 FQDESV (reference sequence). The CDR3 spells CASSNTLGLAGGAHEQFF. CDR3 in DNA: TGTGCCAGCAGCAATACCCTGGGACTAGCGGGGGGAGCGCATGAGCAGTTCTTC.

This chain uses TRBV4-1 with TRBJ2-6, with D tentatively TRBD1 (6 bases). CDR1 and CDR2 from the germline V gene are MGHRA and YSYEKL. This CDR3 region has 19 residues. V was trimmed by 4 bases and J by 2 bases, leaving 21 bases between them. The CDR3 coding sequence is TGCGCCAGCAGCCTACTCCAACCCTTAAGACAGGCTGGGGCCAACGTCCTGACTTTC. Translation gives CASSLLQPLRQAGANVLTF.

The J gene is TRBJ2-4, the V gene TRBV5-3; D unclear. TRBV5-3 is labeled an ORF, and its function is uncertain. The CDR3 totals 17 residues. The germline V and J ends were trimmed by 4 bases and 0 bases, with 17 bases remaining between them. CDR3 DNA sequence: TGTGCCAGAAGCCCCACCGCTAGTGCCTTAGCCAAAAACATTCAGTACTTC. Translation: CARSPTASALAKNIQYF.

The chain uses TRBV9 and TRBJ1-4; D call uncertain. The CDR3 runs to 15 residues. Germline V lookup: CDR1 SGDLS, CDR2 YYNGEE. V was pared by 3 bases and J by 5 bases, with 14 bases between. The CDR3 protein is CASSGEGGINEKLFF. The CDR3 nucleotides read TGTGCCAGCAGCGGGGAGGGTGGTATAAATGAAAAACTGTTTTTT.

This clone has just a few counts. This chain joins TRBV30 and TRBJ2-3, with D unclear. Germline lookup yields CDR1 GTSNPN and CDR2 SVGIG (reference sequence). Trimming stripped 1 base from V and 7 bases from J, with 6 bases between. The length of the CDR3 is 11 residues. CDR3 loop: CAWSGGNTQYF. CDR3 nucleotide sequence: TGTGCCTGGAGTGGGGGTAATACGCAGTATTTT.

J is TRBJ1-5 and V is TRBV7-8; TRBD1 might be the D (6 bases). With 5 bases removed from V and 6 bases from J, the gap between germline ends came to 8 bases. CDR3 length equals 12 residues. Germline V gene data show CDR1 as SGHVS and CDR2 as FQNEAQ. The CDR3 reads CASSRGGQPQHF. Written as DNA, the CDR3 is TGTGCCAGCAGCAGAGGGGGTCAGCCCCAGCATTTT.

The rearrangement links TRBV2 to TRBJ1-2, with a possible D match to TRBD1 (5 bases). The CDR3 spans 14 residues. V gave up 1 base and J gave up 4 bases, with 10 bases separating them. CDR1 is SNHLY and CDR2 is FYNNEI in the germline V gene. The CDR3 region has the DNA TGTGCCAGCAGTGAAGGGGGCTGGGTCTATGGCTACACCTTC. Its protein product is CASSEGGWVYGYTF. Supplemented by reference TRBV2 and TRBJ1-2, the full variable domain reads EPEVTQTPSHQVTQMGQEVILRCVPISNHLYFYWYRQILGQKVEFLVSFYNNEISEKSEIFDDQFSVERPDGSNFTLKIRSTKLEDSAMYFCASSEGGWVYGYTFGSGTRLTVV.